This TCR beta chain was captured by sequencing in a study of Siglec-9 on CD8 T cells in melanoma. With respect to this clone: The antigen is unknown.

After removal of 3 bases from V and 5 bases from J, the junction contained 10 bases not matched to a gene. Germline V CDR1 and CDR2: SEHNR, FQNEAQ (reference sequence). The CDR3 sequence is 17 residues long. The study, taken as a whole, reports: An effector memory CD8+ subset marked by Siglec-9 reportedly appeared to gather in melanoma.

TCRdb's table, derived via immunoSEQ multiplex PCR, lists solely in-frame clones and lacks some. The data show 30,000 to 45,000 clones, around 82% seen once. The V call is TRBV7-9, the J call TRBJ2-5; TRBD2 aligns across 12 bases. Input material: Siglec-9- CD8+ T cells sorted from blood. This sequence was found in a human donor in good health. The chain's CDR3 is CASSFLAGGRITETQYF. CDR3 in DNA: TGTGCCAGCAGCTTCCTAGCGGGGGGGCGGATCACGGAGACCCAGTACTTC.